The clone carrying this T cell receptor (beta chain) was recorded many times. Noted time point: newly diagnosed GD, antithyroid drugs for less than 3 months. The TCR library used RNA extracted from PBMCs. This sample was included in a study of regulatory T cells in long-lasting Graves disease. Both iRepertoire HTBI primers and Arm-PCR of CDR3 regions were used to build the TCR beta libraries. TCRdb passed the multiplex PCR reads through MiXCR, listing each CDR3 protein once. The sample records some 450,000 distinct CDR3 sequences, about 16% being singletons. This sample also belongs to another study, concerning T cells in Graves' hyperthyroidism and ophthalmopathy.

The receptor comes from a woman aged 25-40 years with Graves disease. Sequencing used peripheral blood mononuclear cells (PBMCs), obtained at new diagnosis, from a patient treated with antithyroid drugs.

CDR3 in DNA: TGTGCCTGGAGTGTACGGGGCGGAAGCCCCTACTACGAGCAGTACTTC. As protein: CAWSVRGGSPYYEQYF. V usage is TRBV30 and J usage is TRBJ2-7; D might be TRBD1 or TRBD2, each matching 5 bases. Germline lookup yields CDR1 GTSNPN and CDR2 SVGIG (reference sequence). V lost 0 bases, J lost 3 bases, and 18 bases lay in between. The CDR3 totals 16 residues.